Following are 9 T cell receptor beta chains from one sample sequenced in a study of post-analysis software for immune sequencing data. No antigens are known for them. Findings and caveats of the study: With TRBV5-6, TRBV5-1 and TRBV20-1 included, a handful of TRBV segments were more frequent in patients than in controls.

Built from TCR beta cDNA, the libraries had unique molecular identifiers in them. TCRdb re-called the PCR reads through MiXCR, storing one row per CDR3 protein. The sample records 650,000 to 850,000 distinct CDR3 sequences, approximately 44% being singletons. Sequenced: blood. Every receptor here comes from a girl aged 10-17 years with multiple sclerosis.

The chain links TRBV5-5 to TRBJ1-5; 7 positions match TRBD1. Germline V gene lookup returns CDR1 SGHKS and CDR2 YYEKEE (reference sequence). V trimming: 4 bases; J trimming: 0 bases; junction bases outside the gene matches: 7. The CDR3 spans 16 residues. CDR3 DNA: TGTGCCAGCAGCGCGGGACAGCATACTAGCAATCAGCCCCAGCATTTT. Its translation is CASSAGQHTSNQPQHF.

V usage is TRBV7-9 and J usage is TRBJ2-6, with TRBD2 as a possible D gene (5 bases). V lost 2 bases and J lost 4, with 12 bases in between. The CDR3 is 16 amino acids. From germline, CDR1 is SEHNR and CDR2 FQNEAQ (reference sequence). The CDR3 is CASSLPRRPGANVLTF. In DNA, the CDR3 is TGTGCCAGCAGCTTACCTCGGAGGCCGGGGGCCAACGTCCTGACTTTC.

Comment on this clonotype: Mismatch with germline at one junction end may stem from a read error. J is TRBJ2-3 and V is TRBV6-1, with 10 bases matching TRBD2. Germline CDR1 is MNHNS and CDR2 is SASEGT. The length of the CDR3 is 14 residues. Here the CDR3 DNA reads TGTGCCGGCAGTGAAGCTGCGAGCGGGAGGGTGCAGTATTTT. It is translated as CAGSEAASGRVQYF.

This clonotype was seen a handful of times. The chain combines TRBV20-1 with TRBJ1-2; D is unclear. V lost 3 bases to trimming and J lost 8 bases, with 13 bases between them. The CDR3 consists of 12 residues. Looked up from germline, CDR1 is DFQATT and CDR2 is SNEGSKA (reference sequence). CDR3 nucleotide sequence: TGCAGTGCTAGGAGTAAGGGAGGAGGCTACACCTTC. Residues: CSARSKGGGYTF.

V is TRBV7-2 and J is TRBJ2-7; 11 bases are shared with TRBD2. Judging by the DNA end, TRBJ2-5 fits better; the J call may be wrong. The CDR3 spans 16 residues. Germline V gives CDR1 SGHTA, CDR2 FQGNSA. CDR3 DNA sequence: TGTGCCAGCAGCGAACGTAGCGGGAGGGCCGGGGAGACCCAGTACTTC. It is translated as CASSERSGRAGETQYF.

This clonotype was observed a handful of times. The chain employs TRBV28 and TRBJ2-7; maybe TRBD2 (5 bases). This CDR3 region has 18 residues. Germline V gives CDR1 MDHEN, CDR2 SYDVKM. V lost 4 bases to trimming and J lost 2 bases, with 24 bases between them. CDR3 amino acids: CASSSLAGIPLITYEQYF. The DNA for the CDR3 is TGTGCCAGCAGTTCCCTAGCAGGAATACCCTTGATCACCTACGAGCAGTACTTC.

The genes are TRBV20-1 and TRBJ1-4; D is undetermined. Looked up from germline, CDR1 is DFQATT and CDR2 is SNEGSKA (reference sequence). There are 15 residues in the CDR3. Trimming stripped 0 bases from V and 6 bases from J, with 14 bases between. CDR3 sequence reads: CSAREEDPVDEKLFF. The CDR3 DNA sequence: TGCAGTGCTAGAGAAGAGGACCCTGTGGATGAAAAACTGTTTTTT.

The chain combines TRBV24-1 with TRBJ2-1; TRBD2 agrees at 7 bases. V shed 3 bases and J 5 bases; nucleotides not matched to a gene: 9. Germline lookup yields CDR1 KGHDR and CDR2 SFDVKD. The CDR3 loop spans 16 amino acids. The DNA of the CDR3 is TGTGCCACCAGTGATCAGACTAGCAGGAGAAACAATGAGCAGTTCTTC. Its protein product is CATSDQTSRRNNEQFF.

This clonotype was picked up a small number of times. The chain joins TRBV7-2 to TRBJ2-1; 9 positions match TRBD2. The CDR3 is 15 amino acids. V lost 2 bases, J lost 7 bases, and 6 bases stayed unmatched. Germline V lookup: CDR1 SGHTA, CDR2 FQGNSA. This CDR3 reads CASSLWAGGGNEQFF. CDR3 nucleotides: TGTGCCAGCAGCTTATGGGCGGGAGGGGGGAATGAGCAGTTCTTC.